This passage covers 8 T cell receptor beta chains from one sample sequenced in a study of blood T cells in healthy people across ages. Next came a second PCR, run for roughly 7 to 12 cycles, which used a sample-barcoded 5' primer along with a J-beta primer mix. MiXCR, applied by TCRdb to the 5' RACE reads, yields one record per CDR3 protein. The sample contains 850,000 or so distinct CDR3 sequences, 29% of which appear only once. The sample taken for sequencing was blood. These TCRs come from a woman over 75 in good health.

This sequence joins TRBV5-1 and TRBJ1-4, with TRBD1 matching 9 bases. The germline gives CDR1 SGHRS, CDR2 YFSETQ. This CDR3 region has 14 residues. The trim removed 4 bases at V and 8 bases at J, leaving 6 bases unmatched. CDR3 sequence reads: CASSTRQGDEKLFF. The CDR3 DNA follows: TGCGCCAGCAGCACCCGACAGGGGGACGAAAAACTGTTTTTT.

This clonotype occurred many times. The rearrangement joins TRBV29-1 to TRBJ1-1; 8 bases map to TRBD1. Germline V gene data show CDR1 as SQVTM and CDR2 as ANQGSEA. V was clipped by 7 bases and J by 2 bases; unmatched bases: 6. The CDR3 is made up of 13 amino acids. CDR3 loop: CSASDRANTEAFF. The CDR3 coding sequence is TGCAGCGCCTCGGACAGGGCCAACACTGAAGCTTTCTTT.

The chain joins TRBV27 to TRBJ2-7; maybe TRBD2 (6 bases). Between the trimmed V and J ends, which lost 6 bases and 1 base, there was a span of 16 bases. Germline V gene sequence: CDR1 MNHEY, CDR2 SMNVEV (reference sequence). The CDR3 covers 15 residues. As DNA, the CDR3 is TGTGCCAGCAGCTTAGCAGGGAGGATTTCCTACGAGCAGTACTTC. Translated: CASSLAGRISYEQYF.

This sequence joins TRBV5-1 and TRBJ1-1; D possibly corresponds to TRBD1 (5 bases). V lost 4 bases to trimming and J lost 4 bases, with 17 bases between them. The CDR3 runs to 15 residues. The germline CDR1 and CDR2 sequences are SGHRS and YFSETQ. This CDR3 is CASSPSDPGPTEAFF. The CDR3 DNA reads as TGCGCCAGCAGCCCCTCTGACCCGGGACCCACTGAAGCTTTCTTT. Full variable domain (rest looked up from reference TRBV5-1 and TRBJ1-1): KAGVTQTPRYLIKTRGQQVTLSCSPISGHRSVSWYQQTPGQGLQFLFEYFSETQRNKGNFPGRFSGRQFSNSRSEMNVSTLELGDSALYLCASSPSDPGPTEAFFGQGTRLTVV.

This clonotype was seen more than once but under ten times. The rearrangement joins TRBV6-2 or TRBV6-3 to TRBJ1-1, with D tentatively TRBD1 (6 bases). The CDR3 extends over 15 amino acids. Trimming stripped 3 bases from V and 6 bases from J, with 17 bases between. Per the germline V gene, CDR1 is MNHEY and CDR2 is SVGEGT. Here the CDR3 DNA reads TGTGCCAGCAGTTATGGGGACAAACTCTACCCTGAAGCTTTCTTT. Its protein product is CASSYGDKLYPEAFF.

The CDR3 here is CASSPRGARNTEAFF. The CDR3 bases are TGTGCCAGCAGCCCACGGGGTGCCCGGAACACTGAAGCTTTCTTT. J is TRBJ1-1 and V is TRBV7-3; D remains ambiguous. V was clipped by 5 bases and J by 1 base, with 14 bases between them. The CDR3 sequence is 15 residues long. CDR1 and CDR2 from the germline V gene are SGHTA and FQGTGA. The complete variable domain, with remaining parts taken from reference TRBV7-3 and TRBJ1-1, reads GAGVSQTPSNKVTEKGKYVELRCDPISGHTALYWYRQSLGQGPEFLIYFQGTGAADDSGLPNDRFFAVRPEGSVSTLKIQRTERGDSAVYLCASSPRGARNTEAFFGQGTRLTVV.

This chain connects TRBV3-1 to TRBJ2-6; either TRBD1 or TRBD2 may fit D (5 bases each). Germline V gene lookup returns CDR1 LGHDT and CDR2 YNNKEL (reference sequence). V was trimmed by 0 bases and J by 9 bases, leaving 12 bases between them. This CDR3 spans 15 amino acids. CDR3 sequence (DNA): TGTGCCAGCAGCCAAGAGGGGGTTTGGGACAACGTCCTGACTTTC. Translating gives CASSQEGVWDNVLTF.

On this clonotype: At one boundary the junction diverges from the germline segment, which might be a read error. The chain carries TRBV28 and TRBJ2-7; D may correspond to TRBD1 or TRBD2 (5 bases each). The CDR3 covers 14 residues. The germline gives CDR1 MDHEN, CDR2 SYDVKM. The CDR3 reads CASSFGPLRGEEYF. In nucleotides, the CDR3 is TGTGCCAGCAGTTTTGGCCCTCTACGGGGCGAGGAGTACTTC.